This TCR beta chain comes out of a study of blood T cell repertoires in COVID-19 (dated by TCRdb to about 2020). In terms of the full investigation: Samples from collaborators originated in the United States, Italy and Spain and spanned both the acute and convalescent phases of COVID-19. The material from the prospective study consisted of cDNA or gDNA derived from T cells, B-cell-depleted T cells, or PBMCs. Deeply sampled blood TCRbeta repertoires from subjects exposed to, actively infected with, or recovered from COVID-19 were included in the dataset. The repertoires were made available in a free public database intended to serve as a resource for research on the immune response to SARS-CoV-2. The samples were drawn from the first 160 participants of the ongoing ImmuneRACE study and from 950 to 1,500 subjects provided by 6 global collaborators. Sample metadata almost always included a de-identified subject ID, COVID-19 status, age in years and sex. Where available, HLA class I and class II types were taken from metadata supplied by the sample provider and were not determined by assay-based typing. Findings and caveats that apply to the study as a whole: Clinical and demographic metadata were provided uncurated, with the amount varying by source and participant.

The immunoSEQ Assay, a bias-controlled multiplex PCR, was used to amplify TCRbeta CDR3 regions from genomic DNA. Regarding the original processing steps: Within the assay, amplification of reference gene primers was used to estimate how many nucleated cells each sample contained. To quantify the absolute abundance of each unique TCRbeta CDR3 rearrangement, sequence reads were collapsed and filtered. For each sample, productive Simpson clonality was calculated as the square root of Simpson's diversity index across productive rearrangements. The table was pulled from immuneACCESS by TCRdb, which kept in-frame rearrangements only. Such tables lose some clones; where checked, under half of the loss comes from unresolved V genes, and the rest has no known cause. D and trimming were read from the DNA, whereas the V and J calls and clone size are those reported in that table. For this sample there are about 440,000 clones; about 89% appear just once. Around 4.5% of the sample comes from the top ten.

CDR1 and CDR2, looked up from the germline V gene (reference sequence), are SEHNR and FQNEAQ. The CDR3 numbers 12 residues from cysteine through phenylalanine. The kept DNA is CDR3 alone, 36 bases in frame from the first base. V is reduced by 3 bases and J by 0 bases, leaving a spacing of 2 bases between them. Each collaborating institution followed its own protocols to collect whole blood in K2EDTA tubes. For TCRbeta analysis, collaborators shipped samples as frozen whole blood, isolated PBMCs, or DNA extracted from either of those sample types. This clone has more than one count but fewer than ten. Its antigen remains undetermined. No quality values exist for individual bases; no much larger clone is one base distant.

Sequencing was done on a sample of peripheral blood. The clonotype comes from a young woman with acute or convalescent COVID-19. The chain is assembled from TRBV7-9 and TRBJ1-2; the D gene cannot be named for sure. The CDR3 is CASSFTNYGYTF. The nucleotide sequence reads TGTGCCAGCAGCTTTACTAACTATGGCTACACCTTC. Full variable domain (CDR3 extended with the reference TRBV7-9 and TRBJ1-2 proteins): DTGVSQNPRHKITKRGQNVTFRCDPISEHNRLYWYRQTLGQGPEFLTYFQNEAQLEKSRLLSDRFSAERPKGSFSTLEIQRTEQGDSAMYLCASSFTNYGYTFGSGTRLTVV.